These T cell receptor beta chains were read from a single sample in a study of early T cells in non-severe SARS-CoV-2 infection. TCRdb used MiXCR to reprocess the 5' RACE reads, holding one entry per CDR3 protein. The repertoire holds tens of thousands of distinct CDR3 sequences, with approximately 6.9% as singletons. The sequencing sample was made of whole blood. These receptor sequences come from an adult who was a healthcare worker with PCR-confirmed SARS-CoV-2 infection or an uninfected control (not recorded which). Each CDR3 is given with its conserved first and last residue. D genes are given only for firm matches. The listing skips clone size in some rows; elsewhere it reads once, few, many or a size class.

v_gene: TRBV6-5
len: 14
d_gene: -
j_gene: TRBJ2-7
abundance: many
CDR3aa: CASSYSRSSREQYF
CDR3nt: TGTGCCAGCAGTTACTCAAGGAGTTCGCGGGAGCAGTACTTC

v_gene: TRBV3-1
len: 13
d_gene: -
j_gene: TRBJ2-2
abundance: few
CDR3aa: CASSPPKGGELFF
CDR3nt: TGTGCCAGCAGCCCTCCCAAGGGCGGGGAGCTGTTTTTT

v_gene: TRBV6-1
len: 15
d_gene: -
j_gene: TRBJ1-2
abundance: many
CDR3aa: CASSALVGSNYGYTF
CDR3nt: TGTGCCAGCAGTGCGCTCGTAGGGTCAAACTATGGCTACACCTTC

v_gene: TRBV29-1
len: 16
d_gene: -
j_gene: TRBJ2-3
abundance: many
CDR3aa: CSVDGVSDLSTDTQYF
CDR3nt: TGCAGCGTTGACGGCGTCAGCGACCTTAGCACAGATACGCAGTATTTT

v_gene: TRBV7-6
len: 16
d_gene: -
j_gene: TRBJ2-2
abundance: many
CDR3aa: CASSLGGGLTTGELFF
CDR3nt: TGTGCCAGCAGCTTAGGTGGAGGGTTAACGACCGGGGAGCTGTTTTTT

v_gene: TRBV18
len: 15
d_gene: -
j_gene: TRBJ1-5
abundance: many
CDR3aa: CASSPTGAKDQPQHF
CDR3nt: TGTGCCAGCTCACCAACGGGGGCGAAGGATCAGCCCCAGCATTTT

v_gene: TRBV7-9
len: 16
d_gene: -
j_gene: TRBJ2-3
abundance: many
CDR3aa: CASSPTPAPGIGTQYF
CDR3nt: TGTGCCAGCAGCCCTACCCCCGCCCCGGGAATCGGTACGCAGTATTTT

v_gene: TRBV9
len: 14
d_gene: -
j_gene: TRBJ2-1
abundance: few
CDR3aa: CASSVTGYYNEQFF
CDR3nt: TGTGCCAGCAGCGTAACTGGCTACTACAATGAGCAGTTCTTC

v_gene: TRBV29-1
len: 12
d_gene: TRBD1
j_gene: TRBJ1-1
abundance: -
CDR3aa: CSVRQGNTEAFF
CDR3nt: TGCAGCGTAAGACAGGGGAACACTGAAGCTTTCTTT

v_gene: TRBV6-5
len: 19
d_gene: TRBD1
j_gene: TRBJ2-2
abundance: few
CDR3aa: CASSYSGGQGRANTGELFF
CDR3nt: TGTGCCAGCAGTTACTCGGGTGGACAGGGTAGGGCGAACACCGGGGAGCTGTTTTTT

v_gene: TRBV2
len: 14
d_gene: -
j_gene: TRBJ1-4
abundance: -
CDR3aa: CASSFQGSTEKLFF
CDR3nt: TGTGCCAGCAGTTTTCAGGGGAGTACTGAAAAACTGTTTTTT

v_gene: TRBV29-1
len: 14
d_gene: TRBD2
j_gene: TRBJ2-5
abundance: few
CDR3aa: CSVAAGQGGETQYF
CDR3nt: TGCAGCGTTGCCGCGGGGCAGGGAGGGGAGACCCAGTACTTC

v_gene: TRBV6-1
len: 14
d_gene: TRBD1
j_gene: TRBJ2-2
abundance: many
CDR3aa: CASSRDRVAGELFF
CDR3nt: TGTGCCAGCTCCCGGGACAGGGTGGCCGGGGAGCTGTTTTTT

v_gene: TRBV6-5
len: 16
d_gene: -
j_gene: TRBJ1-3
abundance: many
CDR3aa: CASSYSSDRTGNTIYF
CDR3nt: TGTGCCAGCAGTTACTCTTCGGACAGAACTGGAAACACCATATATTTT

v_gene: TRBV5-1
len: 14
d_gene: TRBD1
j_gene: TRBJ1-5
abundance: few
CDR3aa: CASSPGTGNQPQHF
CDR3nt: TGCGCCAGCAGCCCTGGGACAGGCAATCAGCCCCAGCATTTT

v_gene: TRBV20-1
len: 17
d_gene: TRBD2
j_gene: TRBJ2-7
abundance: many
CDR3aa: CSANPQKAGDPSYEQYF
CDR3nt: TGCAGTGCCAACCCCCAAAAGGCGGGAGACCCCTCCTACGAGCAGTACTTC

v_gene: TRBV20-1
len: 13
d_gene: TRBD1
j_gene: TRBJ1-6
abundance: many
CDR3aa: CSANRGSYSPLHF
CDR3nt: TGCAGTGCCAACAGGGGGTCATATTCACCCCTCCACTTT

v_gene: TRBV12-3/TRBV12-4
len: 15
d_gene: -
j_gene: TRBJ2-3
abundance: -
CDR3aa: CASSLDSDAAGTQYF
CDR3nt: TGTGCCAGCAGTTTAGATTCCGACGCCGCGGGTACGCAGTATTTT

v_gene: TRBV7-6
len: 16
d_gene: TRBD1
j_gene: TRBJ1-3
abundance: -
CDR3aa: CASSPDRGAPGNTIYF
CDR3nt: TGTGCCAGCAGCCCGGACAGGGGAGCTCCCGGAAACACCATATATTTT

v_gene: TRBV19
len: 13
d_gene: -
j_gene: TRBJ1-5
abundance: -
CDR3aa: CASSGQKAQPQHF
CDR3nt: TGTGCCAGTAGTGGGCAGAAGGCCCAGCCCCAGCATTTT

v_gene: TRBV19
len: 19
d_gene: TRBD1
j_gene: TRBJ1-5
abundance: -
CDR3aa: CASTLTPGTGRGSNQPQHF
CDR3nt: TGTGCCAGTACCCTAACCCCCGGGACAGGTAGAGGAAGCAATCAGCCCCAGCATTTT

v_gene: TRBV27
len: 15
d_gene: -
j_gene: TRBJ1-5
abundance: many
CDR3aa: CASSLMAGGEQPQHF
CDR3nt: TGTGCCAGCAGTTTAATGGCGGGGGGTGAACAGCCCCAGCATTTT

v_gene: TRBV6-2/TRBV6-3
len: 15
d_gene: -
j_gene: TRBJ2-2
abundance: many
CDR3aa: CASTQTPAGPGELFF
CDR3nt: TGTGCCAGCACCCAAACCCCCGCTGGGCCCGGGGAGCTGTTTTTT

v_gene: TRBV28
len: 15
d_gene: TRBD1
j_gene: TRBJ1-4
abundance: -
CDR3aa: CASTSALGGVEKLFF
CDR3nt: TGTGCCAGCACCTCAGCCTTAGGGGGCGTTGAAAAACTGTTTTTT

v_gene: TRBV20-1
len: 13
d_gene: TRBD1
j_gene: TRBJ1-2
abundance: many
CDR3aa: CSARGNRGYGYTF
CDR3nt: TGCAGTGCTAGAGGGAACAGGGGCTATGGCTACACCTTC

v_gene: TRBV18
len: 16
d_gene: TRBD1
j_gene: TRBJ2-5
abundance: many
CDR3aa: CASSPRQGSLQETQYF
CDR3nt: TGTGCCAGCTCACCCCGACAGGGTTCGTTACAAGAGACCCAGTACTTC

v_gene: TRBV6-5
len: 16
d_gene: TRBD1
j_gene: TRBJ2-1
abundance: -
CDR3aa: CASSALSGQGLNEQFF
CDR3nt: TGTGCCAGCAGTGCCCTGTCCGGACAGGGATTGAATGAGCAGTTCTTC

v_gene: TRBV7-2
len: 14
d_gene: TRBD1
j_gene: TRBJ1-2
abundance: few
CDR3aa: CASSLGQGAGGYTF
CDR3nt: TGTGCCAGCAGCTTGGGGCAGGGGGCTGGAGGCTACACCTTC

v_gene: TRBV5-1
len: 15
d_gene: -
j_gene: TRBJ2-7
abundance: many
CDR3aa: CASSLAQGGFYEQYF
CDR3nt: TGCGCCAGCAGCCTGGCACAGGGTGGTTTTTACGAGCAGTACTTC

v_gene: TRBV7-2
len: 15
d_gene: -
j_gene: TRBJ2-5
abundance: many
CDR3aa: CASSLFSGDQETQYF
CDR3nt: TGTGCCAGCAGCTTATTTAGCGGAGACCAAGAGACCCAGTACTTC

v_gene: TRBV10-3
len: 14
d_gene: TRBD2
j_gene: TRBJ2-7
abundance: many
CDR3aa: CATPHQGLTYEQYF
CDR3nt: TGTGCCACCCCGCACCAGGGACTAACCTACGAGCAGTACTTC

v_gene: TRBV4-1
len: 17
d_gene: TRBD2
j_gene: TRBJ2-7
abundance: many
CDR3aa: CASSQELLAGTYYEQYF
CDR3nt: TGCGCCAGCAGCCAAGAGCTCCTAGCGGGGACCTATTACGAGCAGTACTTC

v_gene: TRBV29-1
len: 11
d_gene: -
j_gene: TRBJ2-3
abundance: many
CDR3aa: CSVAFADTQYF
CDR3nt: TGCAGCGTTGCGTTTGCAGATACGCAGTATTTT

v_gene: TRBV7-8
len: 14
d_gene: -
j_gene: TRBJ1-5
abundance: few
CDR3aa: CASSLDRYNQPQHF
CDR3nt: TGTGCCAGCAGCTTGGACCGTTACAATCAGCCCCAGCATTTT

v_gene: TRBV12-3/TRBV12-4
len: 14
d_gene: -
j_gene: TRBJ2-3
abundance: many
CDR3aa: CASSLKAGSDTQYF
CDR3nt: TGTGCCAGCAGTTTAAAAGCAGGATCAGATACGCAGTATTTT

v_gene: TRBV29-1
len: 18
d_gene: TRBD2
j_gene: TRBJ2-1
abundance: medium-sized
CDR3aa: CSVEGALTSGKSYNEQFF
CDR3nt: TGCAGCGTTGAAGGGGCGCTAACTAGCGGGAAGTCCTACAATGAGCAGTTCTTC

v_gene: TRBV4-1
len: 15
d_gene: -
j_gene: TRBJ2-3
abundance: few
CDR3aa: CASSQVWAGKDTQYF
CDR3nt: TGCGCCAGCAGCCAAGTATGGGCAGGGAAGGATACGCAGTATTTT

v_gene: TRBV24-1
len: 13
d_gene: -
j_gene: TRBJ2-5
abundance: many
CDR3aa: CATSASHVETQYF
CDR3nt: TGTGCCACCAGTGCCTCCCACGTGGAGACCCAGTACTTC

v_gene: TRBV30
len: 14
d_gene: TRBD1
j_gene: TRBJ1-4
abundance: many
CDR3aa: CAWRIGTDNEKLFF
CDR3nt: TGTGCCTGGAGGATCGGGACAGATAATGAAAAACTGTTTTTT

v_gene: TRBV12-3/TRBV12-4
len: 19
d_gene: TRBD1
j_gene: TRBJ2-3
abundance: -
CDR3aa: CASSSRTGTLTTSTDTQYF
CDR3nt: TGTGCCAGCAGTTCAAGGACAGGAACTCTGACCACTAGCACAGATACGCAGTATTTT

v_gene: TRBV7-9
len: 17
d_gene: TRBD1
j_gene: TRBJ2-7
abundance: many
CDR3aa: CASSPRLDGQGEYEQYF
CDR3nt: TGTGCCAGCAGCCCGCGCTTGGATGGGCAGGGGGAATACGAGCAGTACTTC

v_gene: TRBV10-1
len: 15
d_gene: -
j_gene: TRBJ2-7
abundance: many
CDR3aa: CASSDRLGYSYEQYF
CDR3nt: TGCGCCAGCAGTGATAGGTTGGGGTACTCCTACGAGCAGTACTTC

v_gene: TRBV12-3/TRBV12-4
len: 14
d_gene: -
j_gene: TRBJ1-5
abundance: few
CDR3aa: CASSSDGGNQPQHF
CDR3nt: TGTGCCAGCAGTTCGGACGGTGGGAATCAGCCCCAGCATTTT

v_gene: TRBV21-1
len: 16
d_gene: -
j_gene: TRBJ2-7
abundance: many
CDR3aa: CASSNSRQGSCYEQYF
CDR3nt: TGTGCCAGCAGCAATAGCCGACAGGGAAGTTGCTACGAGCAGTACTTC

v_gene: TRBV20-1
len: 16
d_gene: TRBD2
j_gene: TRBJ2-7
abundance: many
CDR3aa: CSAKSGSRPDAYEQYF
CDR3nt: TGCAGTGCCAAGAGCGGGAGTAGGCCGGATGCCTACGAGCAGTACTTC

v_gene: TRBV30
len: 11
d_gene: -
j_gene: TRBJ2-7
abundance: few
CDR3aa: CAWDSTYEQYF
CDR3nt: TGTGCCTGGGACAGTACCTACGAGCAGTACTTC

v_gene: TRBV29-1
len: 13
d_gene: TRBD1
j_gene: TRBJ2-7
abundance: many
CDR3aa: CSVETGGGREQYF
CDR3nt: TGCAGCGTTGAAACAGGGGGAGGCCGCGAGCAGTACTTC

v_gene: TRBV29-1
len: 12
d_gene: -
j_gene: TRBJ2-3
abundance: few
CDR3aa: CSATDTTDTQYF
CDR3nt: TGCAGCGCTACGGACACGACAGATACGCAGTATTTT

v_gene: TRBV7-8
len: 15
d_gene: TRBD1
j_gene: TRBJ2-7
abundance: many
CDR3aa: CASSTRQGSRNEQYF
CDR3nt: TGTGCCAGCAGCACCCGACAGGGCTCGAGGAACGAGCAGTACTTC